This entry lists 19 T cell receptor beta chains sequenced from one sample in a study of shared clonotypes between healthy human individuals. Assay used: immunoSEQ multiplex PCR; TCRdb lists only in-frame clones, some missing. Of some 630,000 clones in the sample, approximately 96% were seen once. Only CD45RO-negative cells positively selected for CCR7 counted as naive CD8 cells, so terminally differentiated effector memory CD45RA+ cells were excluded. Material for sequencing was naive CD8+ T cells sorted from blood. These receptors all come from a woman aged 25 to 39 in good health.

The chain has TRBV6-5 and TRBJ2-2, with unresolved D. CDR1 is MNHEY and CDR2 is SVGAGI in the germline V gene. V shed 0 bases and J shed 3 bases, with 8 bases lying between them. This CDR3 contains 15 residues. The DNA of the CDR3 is TGTGCCAGCAGTTACTCTCCGGGCCACACCGGGGAGCTGTTTTTT. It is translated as CASSYSPGHTGELFF.

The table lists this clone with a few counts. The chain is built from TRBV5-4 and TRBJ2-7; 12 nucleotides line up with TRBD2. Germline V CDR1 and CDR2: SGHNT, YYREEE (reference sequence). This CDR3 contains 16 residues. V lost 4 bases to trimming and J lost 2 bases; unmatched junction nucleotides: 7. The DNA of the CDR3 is TGTGCCAGCAGCGGGGGGGGACTAGCGGGTCCCTACGAGCAGTACTTC. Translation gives CASSGGGLAGPYEQYF.

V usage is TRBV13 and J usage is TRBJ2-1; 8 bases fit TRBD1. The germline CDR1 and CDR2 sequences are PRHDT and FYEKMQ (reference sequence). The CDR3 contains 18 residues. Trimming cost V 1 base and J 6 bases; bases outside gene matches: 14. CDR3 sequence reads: CASSLEDREGVESNEQFF. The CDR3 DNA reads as TGTGCCAGCAGCTTAGAGGACAGGGAAGGGGTGGAGAGCAATGAGCAGTTCTTC.

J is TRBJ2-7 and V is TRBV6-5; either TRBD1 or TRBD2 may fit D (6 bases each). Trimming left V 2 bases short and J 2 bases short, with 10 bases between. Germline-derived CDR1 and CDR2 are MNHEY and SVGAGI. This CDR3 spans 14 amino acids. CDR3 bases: TGTGCCAGCAGTTACACGGGGGCAACCTACGAGCAGTACTTC. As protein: CASSYTGATYEQYF.

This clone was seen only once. CDR3 region: CASSSGTSGRTNEQFF. Written as DNA, the CDR3 is TGTGCCAGCAGCTCCGGGACTAGCGGGAGGACGAATGAGCAGTTCTTC. The rearrangement joins TRBV7-9 to TRBJ2-1; TRBD2 aligns across 15 bases. The length of the CDR3 is 16 residues. V dropped 4 bases and J dropped 7; count of bases not matched to a gene: 5. Germline values: CDR1 SEHNR, CDR2 FQNEAQ (reference sequence).

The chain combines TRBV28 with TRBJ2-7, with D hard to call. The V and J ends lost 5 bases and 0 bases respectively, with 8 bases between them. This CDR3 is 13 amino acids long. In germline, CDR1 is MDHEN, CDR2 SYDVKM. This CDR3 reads CASSRYSSYEQYF. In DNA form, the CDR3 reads TGTGCCAGCAGTCGTTACAGCTCCTACGAGCAGTACTTC.

The CDR3 reads CASSPQEDGTDTQYF. CDR3 bases: TGTGCCAGCAGCCCACAGGAGGACGGTACAGATACGCAGTATTTT. This sequence joins TRBV28 and TRBJ2-3; D may correspond to TRBD1 or TRBD2 (5 bases each). CDR3 length equals 15 residues. Between the trimmed V and J ends, which lost 6 bases and 3 bases, there was a span of 16 bases. Germline CDR1 MDHEN, CDR2 SYDVKM.

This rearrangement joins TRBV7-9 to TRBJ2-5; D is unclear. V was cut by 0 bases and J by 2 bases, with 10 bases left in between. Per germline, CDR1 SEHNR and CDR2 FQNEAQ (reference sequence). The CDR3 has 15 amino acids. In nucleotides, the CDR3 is TGTGCCAGCAGCTTAGCGGTTGTCACTCAAGAGACCCAGTACTTC. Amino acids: CASSLAVVTQETQYF.

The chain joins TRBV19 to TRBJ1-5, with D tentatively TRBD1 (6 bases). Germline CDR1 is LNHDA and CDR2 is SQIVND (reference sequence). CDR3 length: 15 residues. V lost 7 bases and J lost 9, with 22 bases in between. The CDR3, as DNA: TGTGCCAGTACTACGGACAGAGAGGATCAATCGCCCCAGCATTTT. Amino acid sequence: CASTTDREDQSPQHF.

CDR3 protein: CASSWVSYGYTF. The CDR3 coding sequence is TGTGCCAGCAGTTGGGTCAGCTATGGCTACACCTTC. This chain connects TRBV27 to TRBJ1-2; D gene uncertain. Germline V gene sequence: CDR1 MNHEY, CDR2 SMNVEV (reference sequence). The CDR3 covers 12 residues. Trimming stripped 4 bases from V and 4 bases from J, with 7 bases between.

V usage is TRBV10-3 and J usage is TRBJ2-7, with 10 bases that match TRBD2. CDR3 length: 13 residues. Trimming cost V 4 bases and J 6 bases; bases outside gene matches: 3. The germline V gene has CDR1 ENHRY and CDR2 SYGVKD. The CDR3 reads CAISGTSGGEQYF. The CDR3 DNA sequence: TGTGCCATCAGTGGGACTAGCGGCGGCGAGCAGTACTTC.

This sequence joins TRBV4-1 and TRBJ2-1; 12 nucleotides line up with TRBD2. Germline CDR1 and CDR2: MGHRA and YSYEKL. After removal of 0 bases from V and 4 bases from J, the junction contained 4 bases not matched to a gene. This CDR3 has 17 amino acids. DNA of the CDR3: TGCGCCAGCAGCCAAGACCGGACTAGCGGGGTGTACAATGAGCAGTTCTTC. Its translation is CASSQDRTSGVYNEQFF.

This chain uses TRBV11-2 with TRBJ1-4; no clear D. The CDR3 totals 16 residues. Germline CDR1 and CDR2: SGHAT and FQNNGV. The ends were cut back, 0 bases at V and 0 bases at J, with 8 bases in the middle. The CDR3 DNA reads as TGTGCCAGCAGCTTAGATTTAGGATCAACTAATGAAAAACTGTTTTTT. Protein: CASSLDLGSTNEKLFF.

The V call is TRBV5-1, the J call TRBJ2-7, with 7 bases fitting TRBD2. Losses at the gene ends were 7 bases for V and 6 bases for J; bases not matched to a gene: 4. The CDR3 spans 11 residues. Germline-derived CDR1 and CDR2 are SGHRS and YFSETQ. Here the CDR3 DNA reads TGCGCCAGCGAGGGAGGGTCCGAGCAGTACTTC. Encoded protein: CASEGGSEQYF.

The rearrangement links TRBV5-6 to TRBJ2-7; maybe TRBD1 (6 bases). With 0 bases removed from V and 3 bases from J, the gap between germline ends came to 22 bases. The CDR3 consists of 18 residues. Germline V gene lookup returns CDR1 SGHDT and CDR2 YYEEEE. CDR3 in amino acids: CASSLDVGAGFRDYEQYF. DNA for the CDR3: TGTGCCAGCAGCTTGGACGTGGGGGCCGGGTTTCGGGACTACGAGCAGTACTTC.

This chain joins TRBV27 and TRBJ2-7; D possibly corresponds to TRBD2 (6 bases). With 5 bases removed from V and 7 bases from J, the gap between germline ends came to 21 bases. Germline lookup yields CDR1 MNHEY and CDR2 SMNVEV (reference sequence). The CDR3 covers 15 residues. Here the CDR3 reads CASSPTPGLTPEQYF. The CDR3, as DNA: TGTGCCAGCAGTCCGACGCCGGGACTCACTCCTGAGCAGTACTTC.

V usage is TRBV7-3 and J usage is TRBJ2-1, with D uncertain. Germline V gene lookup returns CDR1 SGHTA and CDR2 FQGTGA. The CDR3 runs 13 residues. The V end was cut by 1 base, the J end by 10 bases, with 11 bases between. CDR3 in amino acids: CASSLMVANEQFF. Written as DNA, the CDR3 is TGTGCCAGCAGCTTAATGGTAGCAAACGAGCAGTTCTTC.

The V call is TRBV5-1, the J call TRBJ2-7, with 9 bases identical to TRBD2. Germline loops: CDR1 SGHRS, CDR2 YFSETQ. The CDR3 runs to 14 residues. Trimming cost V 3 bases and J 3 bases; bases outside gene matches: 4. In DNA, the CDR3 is TGCGCCAGCAGCTCGACTAGCGGAAACTACGAGCAGTACTTC. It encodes CASSSTSGNYEQYF.

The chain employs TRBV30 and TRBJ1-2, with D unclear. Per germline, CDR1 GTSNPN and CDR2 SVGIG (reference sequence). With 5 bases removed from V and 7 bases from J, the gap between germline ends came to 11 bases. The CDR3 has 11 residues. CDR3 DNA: TGTGCCTGGGGAAGGGAGGGTGGCTACACCTTC. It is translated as CAWGREGGYTF. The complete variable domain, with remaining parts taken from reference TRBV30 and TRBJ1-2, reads SQTIHQWPATLVQPVGSPLSLECTVEGTSNPNLYWYRQAAGRGLQLLFYSVGIGQISSEVPQNLSASRPQDRQFILSSKKLLLSDSGFYLCAWGREGGYTFGSGTRLTVV.